The T cell receptor beta chain described here comes from a study of cytomegalovirus exposure and HLA in healthy donors. Study-wide points: Association of roughly 17,000 TCR beta sequences with HLA alleles was found at 0.05 false discovery rate in a later analysis. Generally TCR sequences proved uncommon, though certain public TCRs appeared in numerous donors.

A note on this clone: No antigen is known for it.

PCR used 60 Vbeta primers and 13 Jbeta primers. Authors' data handling: The count from a later analysis was 79 million or so unique TCR beta chains, 9.5 million to 13 million of them shared. Assay used: immunoSEQ multiplex PCR; TCRdb lists only in-frame clones, some missing. The D gene and trimming were derived from the DNA, and the V and J assignments and clone size from that table. The sample lists 200,000 to 250,000 clones, roughly four fifths occurring once. Trimming at V came to 2 bases and at J to 5 bases, leaving 9 bases not matched to a gene. The CDR3 sequence is 15 residues long. Germline V CDR1 and CDR2: GTSNPN, SVGIG (reference sequence).

Sequencing input: PBMCs. The TCR originated in a woman aged 35 to 49 in good health and CMV-seronegative. V and J are TRBV30 and TRBJ2-7, with TRBD1 matching over 10 bases. The CDR3 here is CAWSLPGTGVDEQYF. The CDR3 DNA follows: TGTGCCTGGAGTTTACCCGGGACAGGGGTCGACGAGCAGTACTTC.